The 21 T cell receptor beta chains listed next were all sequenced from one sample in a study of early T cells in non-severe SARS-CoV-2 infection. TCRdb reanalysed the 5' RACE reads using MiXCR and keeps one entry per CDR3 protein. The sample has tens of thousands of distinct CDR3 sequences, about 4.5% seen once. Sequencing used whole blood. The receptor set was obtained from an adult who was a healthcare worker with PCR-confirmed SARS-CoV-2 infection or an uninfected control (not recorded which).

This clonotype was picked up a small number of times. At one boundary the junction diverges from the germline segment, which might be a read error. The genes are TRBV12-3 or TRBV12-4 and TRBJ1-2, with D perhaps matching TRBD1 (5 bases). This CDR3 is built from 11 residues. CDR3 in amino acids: CASSLDKAHSF. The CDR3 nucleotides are TGTGCCAGCAGCCTGGACAAGGCCCACTCCTTC.

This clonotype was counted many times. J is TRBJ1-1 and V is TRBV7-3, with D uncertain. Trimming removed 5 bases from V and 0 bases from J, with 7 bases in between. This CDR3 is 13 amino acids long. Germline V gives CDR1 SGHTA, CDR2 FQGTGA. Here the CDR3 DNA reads TGTGCCAGCAGCCCCCACTTGAACACTGAAGCTTTCTTT. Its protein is CASSPHLNTEAFF. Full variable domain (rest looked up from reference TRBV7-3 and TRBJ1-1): GAGVSQTPSNKVTEKGKYVELRCDPISGHTALYWYRQSLGQGPEFLIYFQGTGAADDSGLPNDRFFAVRPEGSVSTLKIQRTERGDSAVYLCASSPHLNTEAFFGQGTRLTVV.

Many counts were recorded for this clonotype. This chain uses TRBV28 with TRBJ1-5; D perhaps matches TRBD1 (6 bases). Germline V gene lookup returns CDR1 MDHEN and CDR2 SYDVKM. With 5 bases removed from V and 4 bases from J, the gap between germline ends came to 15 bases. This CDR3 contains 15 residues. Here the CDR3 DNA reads TGTGCCAGCAGTACGACCGGGACACCGAATCAGCCCCAGCATTTT. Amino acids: CASSTTGTPNQPQHF. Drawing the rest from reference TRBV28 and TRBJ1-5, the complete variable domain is DVKVTQSSRYLVKRTGEKVFLECVQDMDHENMFWYRQDPGLGLRLIYFSYDVKMKEKGDIPEGYSVSREKKERFSLILESASTNQTSMYLCASSTTGTPNQPQHFGDGTRLSIL.

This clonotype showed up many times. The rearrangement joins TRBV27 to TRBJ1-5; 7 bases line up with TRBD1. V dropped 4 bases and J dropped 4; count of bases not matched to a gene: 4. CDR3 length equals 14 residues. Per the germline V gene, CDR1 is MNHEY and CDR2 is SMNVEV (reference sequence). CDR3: CASSWDSSNQPQHF. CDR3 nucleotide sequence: TGTGCCAGCAGTTGGGACAGTTCAAATCAGCCCCAGCATTTT.

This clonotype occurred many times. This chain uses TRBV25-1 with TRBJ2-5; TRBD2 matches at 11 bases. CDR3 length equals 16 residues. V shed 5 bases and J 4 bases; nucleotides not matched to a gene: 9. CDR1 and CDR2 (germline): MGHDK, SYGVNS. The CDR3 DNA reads TGTGCCAGCAGTTTATTAGCGGGGGGGCCGGGAGAGACCCAGTACTTC. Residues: CASSLLAGGPGETQYF.

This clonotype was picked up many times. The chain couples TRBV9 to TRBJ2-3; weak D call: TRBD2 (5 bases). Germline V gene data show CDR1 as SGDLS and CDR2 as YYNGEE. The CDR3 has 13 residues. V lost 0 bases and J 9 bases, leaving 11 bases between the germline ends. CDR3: CASSVVSSATQYF. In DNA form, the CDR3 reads TGTGCCAGCAGCGTAGTGAGTAGCGCAACGCAGTATTTT.

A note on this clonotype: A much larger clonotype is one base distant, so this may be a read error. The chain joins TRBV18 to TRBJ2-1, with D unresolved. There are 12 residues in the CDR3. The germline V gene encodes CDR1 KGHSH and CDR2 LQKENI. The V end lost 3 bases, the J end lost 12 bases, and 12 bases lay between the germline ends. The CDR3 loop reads CASSPGEYGQFF. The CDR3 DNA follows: TGTGCCAGCTCACCTGGTGAATATGGGCAGTTCTTC.

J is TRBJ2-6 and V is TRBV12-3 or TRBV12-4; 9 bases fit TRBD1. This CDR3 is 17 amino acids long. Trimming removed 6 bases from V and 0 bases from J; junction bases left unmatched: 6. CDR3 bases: TGTGCCAGCAGCCCGGGACAGGGCAGCTCTGGGGCCAACGTCCTGACTTTC. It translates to CASSPGQGSSGANVLTF.

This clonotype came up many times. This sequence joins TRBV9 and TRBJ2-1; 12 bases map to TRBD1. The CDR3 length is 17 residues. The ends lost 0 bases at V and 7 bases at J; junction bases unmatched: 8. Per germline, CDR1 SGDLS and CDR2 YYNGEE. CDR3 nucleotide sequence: TGTGCCAGCAGCGTAGGGGAGGGACAGGGGGCGCTGAATGAGCAGTTCTTC. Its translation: CASSVGEGQGALNEQFF.

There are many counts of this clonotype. The CDR3 spells CASSLSQGIGGYTF. In DNA form, the CDR3 reads TGCGCCAGCAGCTTATCGCAGGGAATCGGTGGCTACACCTTC. The V and J genes are TRBV5-1 and TRBJ1-2; possible D gene TRBD1, 5 bases. With 2 bases removed from V and 7 bases from J, the gap between germline ends came to 15 bases. In germline, CDR1 is SGHRS, CDR2 YFSETQ. This CDR3 has 14 amino acids. The full variable domain, rest sourced from reference TRBV5-1 and TRBJ1-2, is KAGVTQTPRYLIKTRGQQVTLSCSPISGHRSVSWYQQTPGQGLQFLFEYFSETQRNKGNFPGRFSGRQFSNSRSEMNVSTLELGDSALYLCASSLSQGIGGYTFGSGTRLTVV.

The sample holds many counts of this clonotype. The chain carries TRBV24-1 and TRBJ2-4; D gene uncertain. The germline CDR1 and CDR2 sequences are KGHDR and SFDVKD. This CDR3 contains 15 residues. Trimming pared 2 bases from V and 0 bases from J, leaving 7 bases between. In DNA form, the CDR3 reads TGTGCCACCAGTGATTCGGGCCTAGCCAAAAACATTCAGTACTTC. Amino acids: CATSDSGLAKNIQYF.

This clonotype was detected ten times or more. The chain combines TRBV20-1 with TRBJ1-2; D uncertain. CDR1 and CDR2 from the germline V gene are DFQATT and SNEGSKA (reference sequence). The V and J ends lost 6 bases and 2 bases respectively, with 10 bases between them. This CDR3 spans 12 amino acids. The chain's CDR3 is CSAPVGNYGYTF. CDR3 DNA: TGCAGTGCCCCCGTCGGGAACTATGGCTACACCTTC.

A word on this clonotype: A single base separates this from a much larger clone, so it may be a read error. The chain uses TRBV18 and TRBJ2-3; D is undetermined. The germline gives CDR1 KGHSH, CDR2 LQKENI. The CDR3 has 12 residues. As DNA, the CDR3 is TGTGCCATCTCACCCTACACAGATACGCAGTATTTT. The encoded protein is CAISPYTDTQYF.

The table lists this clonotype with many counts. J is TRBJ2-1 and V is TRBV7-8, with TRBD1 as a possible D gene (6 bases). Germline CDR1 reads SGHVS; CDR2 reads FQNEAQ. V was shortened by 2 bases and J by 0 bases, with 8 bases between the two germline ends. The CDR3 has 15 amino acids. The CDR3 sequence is CASSLSGVSYNEQFF. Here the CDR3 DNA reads TGTGCCAGCAGCTTATCAGGGGTCTCCTACAATGAGCAGTTCTTC.

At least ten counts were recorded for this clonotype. CDR3 amino acids: CAWEDRYPRETQYF. The CDR3 DNA sequence: TGTGCCTGGGAGGACAGGTATCCAAGAGAGACCCAGTACTTC. The V and J genes are TRBV30 and TRBJ2-5; 7 bases match TRBD1. The germline CDR1 and CDR2 sequences are GTSNPN and SVGIG (reference sequence). The CDR3 spans 14 residues. Trimming cost V 5 bases and J 4 bases; bases outside gene matches: 10.

CDR3 region: CASSSRLAGQETQYF. The DNA of the CDR3 is TGTGCCAGCAGTTCTCGACTAGCGGGGCAAGAGACCCAGTACTTC. This sequence joins TRBV6-5 and TRBJ2-5; 11 bases match TRBD2. The CDR3 totals 15 residues. The trim removed 4 bases at V and 2 bases at J, leaving 3 bases unmatched. Germline CDR1 reads MNHEY; CDR2 reads SVGAGI.

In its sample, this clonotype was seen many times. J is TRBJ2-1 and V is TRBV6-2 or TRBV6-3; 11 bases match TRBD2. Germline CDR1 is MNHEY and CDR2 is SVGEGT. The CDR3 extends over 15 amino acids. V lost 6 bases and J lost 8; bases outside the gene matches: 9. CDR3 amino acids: CASSFSGGAVDEQFF. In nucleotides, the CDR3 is TGTGCCAGCAGCTTTAGCGGGGGGGCCGTTGATGAGCAGTTCTTC.

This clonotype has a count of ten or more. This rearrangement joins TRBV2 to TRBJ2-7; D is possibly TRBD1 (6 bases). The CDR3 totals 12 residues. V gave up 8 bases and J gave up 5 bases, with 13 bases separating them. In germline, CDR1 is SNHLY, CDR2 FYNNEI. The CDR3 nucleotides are TGTGCCAGCGGTACAGGGTCCCACGAGCAGTACTTC. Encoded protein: CASGTGSHEQYF.

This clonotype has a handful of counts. This CDR3 is CATGTGGGSPLHF. For the CDR3, the DNA is TGTGCCACGGGGACAGGCGGAGGTTCACCCCTCCACTTT. V is TRBV28 and J is TRBJ1-6, with 8 bases aligning to TRBD1. In germline, CDR1 is MDHEN, CDR2 SYDVKM. The CDR3 runs 13 residues. V dropped 10 bases and J dropped 9; count of bases not matched to a gene: 8. Based on the CDR3 plus reference TRBV28 and TRBJ1-6, the full variable domain is DVKVTQSSRYLVKRTGEKVFLECVQDMDHENMFWYRQDPGLGLRLIYFSYDVKMKEKGDIPEGYSVSREKKERFSLILESASTNQTSMYLCATGTGGGSPLHFGNGTRLTVT.

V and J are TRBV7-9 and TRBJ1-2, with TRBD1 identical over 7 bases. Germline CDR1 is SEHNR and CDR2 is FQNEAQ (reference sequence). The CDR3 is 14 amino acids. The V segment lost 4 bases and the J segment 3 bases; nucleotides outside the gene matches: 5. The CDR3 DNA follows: TGTGCCAGCAGCTCGACAGGGACCCACTATGGCTACACCTTC. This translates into CASSSTGTHYGYTF.

CDR3 coding DNA: TGCGCCAGCAGCCTAGCACAGGGGGCGAACACCATATATTTT. This encodes CASSLAQGANTIYF. The chain combines TRBV4-3 with TRBJ1-3, with 9 bases matching TRBD1. V trimming: 4 bases; J trimming: 7 bases; junction bases outside the gene matches: 5. CDR3 length: 14 residues. Germline V gives CDR1 LGHNA, CDR2 YSLEER.